The rows below give T cell receptor beta chains drawn from one sample of a study of cytomegalovirus exposure and HLA in healthy donors. Method: immunoSEQ multiplex PCR; TCRdb's copy keeps in-frame clones and lacks some. In the table there are about 95,000 clones, just over 70% of which are singletons. What was sequenced was PBMCs. The receptors were sampled from a man in his fifties or sixties in good health and CMV-seronegative. CDR3s include the opening cysteine and the closing phenylalanine or tryptophan.

V: TRBV15; J: TRBJ2-6; CDR3: CATSRGRVAATGANVLTF
V: TRBV15; J: TRBJ2-7; CDR3: CATSSYRAFYEQYF
V: TRBV10-1; J: TRBJ2-7; CDR3: CASSGGSGRSSYEQYF
V: TRBV6-5; J: TRBJ2-1; CDR3: CASRSGRRDNEQFF
V: TRBV25-1; J: TRBJ2-1; CDR3: CASSGDMKGGDEQFF
V: TRBV19; J: TRBJ2-1; CDR3: CASNRLAGFDAQFF
V: TRBV9; J: TRBJ2-7; CDR3: CASSRGGGRAPYEQYF
V: TRBV21-1; J: TRBJ1-5; CDR3: CASSKAKDTQRHF
V: TRBV5-4; J: TRBJ2-6; CDR3: CASSFGVGVGGANVLTF
V: TRBV5-8; J: TRBJ1-3; CDR3: CASSWRTASGNTIYF